This T cell receptor beta chain was documented in a study of shared clonotypes between healthy human individuals. Background on the study: The plates for each donor numbered three CD4 naive, three CD4 memory, two CD8 naive and one CD8 memory.

Study findings and constraints: Among non-shared clonotypes, generation probabilities were lower than among those shared by all four donors.

Original processing methods: ImmunoSEQ yielded junction-only sequences lacking quality scores, so filtering differed. Sequencing used immunoSEQ multiplex PCR; TCRdb keeps in-frame clones, though not all of them. That table gives V, J and clone size, and the DNA gave D and trimming. The sample lists around 690,000 clones; roughly 91% were seen once. At least ten counts were recorded for this clone. The target antigen is unknown. The sample contains more than one DNA sequence encoding this CDR3. The receptor's source is a man aged 18 to 30 in good health. Some clones in this sample may be carry-over from other donors' samples. The sample was memory CD8+ T cells from PBMCs. Described subset: CD45RO+ cells pooled with CCR7-negative TemRA cells.

The CDR3 DNA sequence: TGTGCCAGCAGCGGAGGCTCCACAGATACGCAGTATTTT. Amino acids: CASSGGSTDTQYF. V usage is TRBV9 and J usage is TRBJ2-3; D gene ambiguous. Germline V gene data show CDR1 as SGDLS and CDR2 as YYNGEE. The ends were cut back, 3 bases at V and 2 bases at J, with 7 bases in the middle. CDR3 length: 13 residues.